This entry describes one TCR beta chain. What it binds is unknown. A multiplex PCR was run with 60 Vbeta primers and 13 Jbeta primers. This table comes from immunoSEQ multiplex PCR, and its TCRdb copy is limited to in-frame clones, with some not included. The data contain about 150,000 clones, approximately 84% of them singletons. Donors consisted of healthy bone marrow donors. These data originate in a study of cytomegalovirus exposure and HLA in healthy donors. About the study: Genotyping showed 70% to 90% of over 350 donors falling in the Caucasian-associated ancestry cluster.

Germline V gene data show CDR1 as SGHVS and CDR2 as FQNEAQ. The CDR3 length is 14 residues. The V end lost 5 bases, the J end lost 3 bases, and 14 bases lay between the germline ends. Study-level points and caveats: Rarity marked most TCR sequences, yet some public TCRs occurred in many donors. There were several of the most significant clusters that appeared linked to common viral pathogens in a later analysis.

The sample comprised PBMCs. This receptor was identified in a woman aged 18-30 years in good health and CMV-seronegative. The chain has TRBV7-8 and TRBJ2-7; D is unresolved. CDR3 sequence (DNA): TGTGCCAGCAGCCCCCTTATACAGAGCTACGAGCAGTACTTC. Its protein is CASSPLIQSYEQYF.